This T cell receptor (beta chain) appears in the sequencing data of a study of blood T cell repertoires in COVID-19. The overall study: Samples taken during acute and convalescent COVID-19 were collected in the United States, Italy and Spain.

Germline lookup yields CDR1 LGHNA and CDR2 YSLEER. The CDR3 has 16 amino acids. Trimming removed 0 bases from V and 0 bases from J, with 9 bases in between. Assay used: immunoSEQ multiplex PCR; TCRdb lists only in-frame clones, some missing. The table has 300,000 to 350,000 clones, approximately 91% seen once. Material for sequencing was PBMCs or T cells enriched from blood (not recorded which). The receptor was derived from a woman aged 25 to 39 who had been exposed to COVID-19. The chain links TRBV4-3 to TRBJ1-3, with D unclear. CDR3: CASSQDSPGSGNTIYF. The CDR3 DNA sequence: TGCGCCAGCAGCCAAGATAGTCCAGGCTCTGGAAACACCATATATTTT.